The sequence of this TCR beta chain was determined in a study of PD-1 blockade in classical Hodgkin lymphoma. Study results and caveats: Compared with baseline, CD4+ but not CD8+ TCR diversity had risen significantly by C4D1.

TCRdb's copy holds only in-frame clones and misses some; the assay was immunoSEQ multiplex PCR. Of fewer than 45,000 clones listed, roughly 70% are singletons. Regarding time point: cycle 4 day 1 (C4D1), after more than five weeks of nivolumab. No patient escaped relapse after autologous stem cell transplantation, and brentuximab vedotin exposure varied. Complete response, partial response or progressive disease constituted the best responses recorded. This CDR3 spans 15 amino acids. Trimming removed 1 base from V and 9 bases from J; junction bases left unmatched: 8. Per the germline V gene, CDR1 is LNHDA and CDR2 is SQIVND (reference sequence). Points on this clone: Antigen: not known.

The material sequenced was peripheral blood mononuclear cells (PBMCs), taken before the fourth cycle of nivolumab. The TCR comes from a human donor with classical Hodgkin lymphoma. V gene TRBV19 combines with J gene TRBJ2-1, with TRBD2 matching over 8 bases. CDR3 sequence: CASSIVASGGPEQFF. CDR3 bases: TGTGCCAGTAGTATAGTCGCAAGCGGGGGCCCTGAGCAGTTCTTC. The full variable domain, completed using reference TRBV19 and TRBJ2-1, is DGGITQSPKYLFRKEGQNVTLSCEQNLNHDAMYWYRQDPGQGLRLIYYSQIVNDFQKGDIAEGYSVSREKKESFPLTVTSAQKNPTAFYLCASSIVASGGPEQFFGPGTRLTVL.